This T cell receptor (beta chain) was recovered during a study of naive and memory T cell subsets. Germline lookup yields CDR1 MNHEY and CDR2 SVGAGI. The CDR3 has 14 amino acids. V trimming: 6 bases; J trimming: 4 bases; junction bases outside the gene matches: 4. Amplification of ligated cDNA took four PCR rounds with SP2 and nested alpha and beta constant primers. Blood and skin TCR RNA was reverse transcribed with alpha and beta constant primers. A single record per CDR3 protein comes from TCRdb applying MiXCR to the 5' RACE reads. The sample includes about 48,000 distinct CDR3 sequences, about 4.8% of them seen just once. In its sample, this clonotype was seen many times. Its antigen is unknown. The library had UMIs added by 3' ligation of an oligonucleotide to TCR cDNA. Cells were not sorted; total RNA input targeted 1 to 1000 ng. Study results and caveats: TCR transcript changes with activation or differentiation may affect this RNA method.

V and J are TRBV6-5 and TRBJ2-2; 8 bases are shared with TRBD1. This receptor was identified in a female donor in good health. In DNA, the CDR3 is TGTGCCAGCAGAAGGGACAGGACCACCGGGGAGCTGTTTTTT. Amino acids: CASRRDRTTGELFF.